This T cell receptor beta chain was recorded in a study of T cell responses to AZD1222 COVID-19 vaccine. Findings and caveats of the study: Repertoire samples came only from after the peak T cell response.

Trimming took off 0 bases at V and 3 bases at J, with 8 bases between the two ends. The CDR3 length is 14 residues. Germline V lookup: CDR1 SGHRS, CDR2 YFSETQ. Worth noting for this clone: Its antigen is unidentified.

The method was immunoSEQ multiplex PCR; TCRdb's version includes in-frame clones alone and lacks a portion of them. Of 150,000 or so clones in the sample, 90% were seen once. This rearrangement joins TRBV5-1 to TRBJ2-3, with D possibly TRBD2 on 6 matching bases. The clonotype was recovered from an adult in good health. This specimen was peripheral blood, taken on day 0 of AZD1222 vaccination. The CDR3 DNA sequence: TGCGCCAGCAGCTTGGGGCTAGCGACAGATACGCAGTATTTT. Translation gives CASSLGLATDTQYF.